These 9 T cell receptor beta chains originate from one sample sequenced in a study of T cells in Graves' hyperthyroidism and ophthalmopathy. RNA transcripts were the template for amplifying TCR beta CDR3 regions. During a first-round RT-PCR of the TCR CDR3, the HTBI primer set was used. MiXCR was run by TCRdb on the multiplex PCR reads, yielding one entry per CDR3 protein. The sample lists under 450,000 distinct CDR3 sequences, approximately 12% seen once, with 20% to 25% in the top ten. Sequenced input: blood. The receptor source for this set is a young man with Graves' hyperthyroidism that later progressed to Graves' ophthalmopathy.

This clonotype was seen at least ten times. The genes are TRBV2 and TRBJ1-2; D perhaps matches TRBD1 (5 bases). Deletions cut 2 bases from V and 4 bases from J, with 20 bases between. This CDR3 has 17 residues. Germline CDR1 and CDR2: SNHLY and FYNNEI. CDR3 region: CASSESVGLEGSYGYTF. In DNA, the CDR3 is TGTGCCAGCAGTGAATCCGTTGGATTGGAGGGGTCCTATGGCTACACCTTC.

The V and J genes are TRBV20-1 and TRBJ1-6, with 8 bases aligning to TRBD1. The CDR3 consists of 14 residues. CDR1 is DFQATT and CDR2 is SNEGSKA in the germline V gene (reference sequence). V shed 6 bases, J shed 9 bases, and the junction held 10 bases outside the gene matches. The CDR3 DNA follows: TGCAGTGCCCCAGTAGGTCAGGGGGCTTCACCCCTCCACTTT. Translated, it gives CSAPVGQGASPLHF.

This chain connects TRBV5-6 to TRBJ1-6; D is possibly TRBD1 (5 bases). Germline loops: CDR1 SGHDT, CDR2 YYEEEE. This CDR3 is built from 12 residues. V was shortened by 4 bases and J by 13 bases, with 12 bases between the two germline ends. The CDR3 DNA sequence: TGTGCCAGCAGCACAGGACCTTTTCCCCTCCACTTT. This gives the protein CASSTGPFPLHF.

This clonotype was seen more than once but under ten times. The chain uses TRBV5-6 and TRBJ2-7, with D tentatively TRBD2 (6 bases). The length of the CDR3 is 16 residues. Per germline, CDR1 SGHDT and CDR2 YYEEEE. Trimming removed 0 bases from V and 3 bases from J, with 16 bases in between. DNA for the CDR3: TGTGCCAGCAGCTTGGCAATTGGAGGGGCGGGCTACGAGCAGTACTTC. The encoded protein is CASSLAIGGAGYEQYF.

This clonotype occurred a few times. The genes are TRBV20-1 and TRBJ2-7, with D maybe TRBD2 (5 bases). Germline assignment: CDR1 DFQATT and CDR2 SNEGSKA (reference sequence). The CDR3 consists of 14 residues. With 0 bases removed from V and 2 bases from J, the gap between germline ends came to 11 bases. CDR3 residues: CSARDRRLAYEQYF. The CDR3 DNA is TGCAGTGCTAGAGACCGGAGGCTAGCCTACGAGCAGTACTTC.

The V gene is TRBV10-3, the J gene TRBJ2-1, with D maybe TRBD2 (6 bases). This CDR3 is 13 amino acids long. Trimming stripped 4 bases from V and 15 bases from J, with 19 bases between. Germline assignment: CDR1 ENHRY and CDR2 SYGVKD. The CDR3 DNA follows: TGTGCCATCAGTGTGGACGGGGACTCTTTATGGTTCTTC. Its protein product is CAISVDGDSLWFF.

The table lists this clonotype with many counts. The rearrangement joins TRBV5-1 to TRBJ1-1; tentative D call: TRBD1 (6 bases). The CDR3 is made up of 13 amino acids. Germline-derived CDR1 and CDR2 are SGHRS and YFSETQ. Deletions cut 3 bases from V and 4 bases from J, with 10 bases between. The CDR3 sequence is CASSSGTRTEAFF. The CDR3 bases are TGCGCCAGCAGCTCCGGGACACGCACTGAAGCTTTCTTT.

The chain has TRBV5-5 and TRBJ2-7; D is possibly TRBD1 (6 bases). CDR1 SGHKS and CDR2 YYEKEE come from the germline V gene (reference sequence). The V and J ends lost 2 bases and 3 bases respectively, with 12 bases between them. This CDR3 contains 14 residues. CDR3 in amino acids: CASSFRTDIYEQYF. DNA for the CDR3: TGTGCCAGCAGCTTCCGGACAGATATCTACGAGCAGTACTTC. Variable domain in full (rest from reference TRBV5-5 and TRBJ2-7): DAGVTQSPTHLIKTRGQQVTLRCSPISGHKSVSWYQQVLGQGPQFIFQYYEKEERGRGNFPDRFSARQFPNYSSELNVNALLLGDSALYLCASSFRTDIYEQYFGPGTRLTVT.

A word on this clonotype: A much larger clone lies a single base off, so this may be a read error. The chain links TRBV2 to TRBJ1-5, with no clear D. V gave up 5 bases and J gave up 6 bases, with 14 bases separating them. Germline-derived CDR1 and CDR2 are SNHLY and FYNNEI. This CDR3 has 14 amino acids. CDR3 residues: CASSQSGRSQPQHF. Written as DNA, the CDR3 is TGTGCCAGCAGTCAATCTGGGAGAAGTCAGCCCCAGCATTTT.